Listed here are 11 T cell receptor beta chains from one sample, sequenced in a study of STAT3 mutations in large granular lymphocyte leukemia. Regarding the study as a whole: At least one immunodominant TCR beta clonotype appeared in every T-cell large granular lymphocyte leukemia patient.

What these receptors recognize is not known. TCRdb keeps only in-frame clones here, not all; method: immunoSEQ multiplex PCR. This sample has 35,000 to 40,000 clones; roughly 84% occur once, and the top ten carry approximately 0.42%. Sequenced sample: PBMCs. All receptors come from a human donor with T large granular lymphocyte leukemia. Some clones in this sample may be carry-over from other donors' samples.

This rearrangement joins TRBV5-6 to TRBJ2-3, with D perhaps TRBD2 (6 bases). Germline CDR1 is SGHDT and CDR2 is YYEEEE. CDR3 size: 15 residues. The V end lost 4 bases, the J end lost 2 bases, and 14 bases lay between the germline ends. The CDR3 DNA is TGTGCCAGCAGCCCGGGACTGTCCCTCACAGATACGCAGTATTTT. Protein product: CASSPGLSLTDTQYF.

This CDR3 is CATSRDRDRGKEAFF. The CDR3 region has the DNA TGTGCCACCAGCAGAGATAGGGACAGGGGAAAGGAAGCTTTCTTT. The V gene is TRBV15, the J gene TRBJ1-1; 10 bases match TRBD1. In germline, CDR1 is LNHNV, CDR2 YYDKDF (reference sequence). CDR3 length: 15 amino acids. The junction had 6 bases not matched to a gene; V was cut back by 0 bases and J by 8 bases.

This chain uses TRBV18 with TRBJ1-1; D unresolved. This CDR3 has 12 amino acids. Germline-derived CDR1 and CDR2 are KGHSH and LQKENI. Between the trimmed V and J ends, which lost 2 bases and 8 bases, there was a span of 9 bases. The chain's CDR3 is CASSPVAAEAFF. DNA for the CDR3: TGTGCCAGCTCACCAGTGGCGGCGGAAGCTTTCTTT.

This sequence joins TRBV4-1 and TRBJ2-7; 7 positions agree with TRBD1. V lost 3 bases, J lost 1 base, and 0 bases stayed unmatched. This CDR3 is built from 13 residues. In germline, CDR1 is MGHRA, CDR2 YSYEKL. The CDR3 nucleotides are TGCGCCAGCAGCCAGGACAGGTCCTACGAGCAGTACTTC. Its translation: CASSQDRSYEQYF.

The rearrangement links TRBV19 to TRBJ1-2; D is unclear. V was cut by 5 bases and J by 5 bases, with 12 bases left in between. This CDR3 region has 13 residues. Germline V lookup: CDR1 LNHDA, CDR2 SQIVND (reference sequence). The CDR3 DNA reads TGTGCCAGTAGTCTTACACCTTTGTATGGCTACACCTTC. Encoded protein: CASSLTPLYGYTF.

The chain employs TRBV7-8 and TRBJ1-1, with D perhaps matching TRBD1 (5 bases). This CDR3 contains 14 residues. Trimming removed 4 bases at V and 5 bases at J, with 14 bases between. Germline assignment: CDR1 SGHVS and CDR2 FQNEAQ. Written as DNA, the CDR3 is TGTGCCAGCAGCTCACGGGGGTTCCAAACTGAAGCTTTCTTT. Its protein product is CASSSRGFQTEAFF.

The chain couples TRBV5-1 to TRBJ1-2; D uncertain. Germline CDR1 reads SGHRS; CDR2 reads YFSETQ. The V end was cut by 7 bases, the J end by 8 bases, with 15 bases between. This CDR3 contains 12 residues. CDR3 nucleotide sequence: TGCGCCAGCTGCCCCCCCCCTGGGGGCTACACCTTC. Translation gives CASCPPPGGYTF.

V is TRBV2 and J is TRBJ2-7; D may be TRBD1 (5 bases). The CDR3 has 14 amino acids. Looked up from germline, CDR1 is SNHLY and CDR2 is FYNNEI. Trimming removed 8 bases from V and 2 bases from J, with 16 bases in between. CDR3 sequence (DNA): TGTGCCAGCTTGACAGAGATTTCCACCTACGAGCAGTACTTC. Translating gives CASLTEISTYEQYF.

This chain joins TRBV7-9 and TRBJ1-1; the D gene is possibly TRBD1 (6 bases). This CDR3 contains 13 residues. V lost 3 bases and J 1 base, leaving 6 bases between the germline ends. CDR1 is SEHNR and CDR2 is FQNEAQ in the germline V gene (reference sequence). CDR3 region: CASSLTGNTEAFF. The CDR3 nucleotides are TGTGCCAGCAGCTTGACAGGGAACACTGAAGCTTTCTTT.

The chain combines TRBV5-1 with TRBJ1-4; TRBD1 matches 11 bases. Germline V gene data show CDR1 as SGHRS and CDR2 as YFSETQ. This CDR3 has 17 residues. After removal of 0 bases from V and 5 bases from J, the junction contained 6 bases not matched to a gene. CDR3: CASSLGPRTGGNEKLFF. In DNA, the CDR3 is TGCGCCAGCAGCTTGGGACCAAGGACAGGGGGCAATGAAAAACTGTTTTTT.

The CDR3 here is CAWSVGLGVGETQYF. CDR3 DNA sequence: TGTGCCTGGAGTGTAGGGCTAGGTGTTGGAGAGACCCAGTACTTC. The J gene is TRBJ2-5, the V gene TRBV30, with D unresolved. CDR3 length: 15 residues. Germline values: CDR1 GTSNPN, CDR2 SVGIG (reference sequence). The germline V and J ends were trimmed by 0 bases and 4 bases, with 15 bases remaining between them.